This T cell receptor beta chain appears in the sequencing data of a study of blood T cell repertoires in COVID-19. Background on the study: Material from acute and convalescent COVID-19 was sourced from the United States, Italy and Spain. The analysed material was cDNA or gDNA that came from T cells, B-cell-depleted T cells, or PBMCs.

In the source study's methods: Amplified reference gene primers provided the basis for estimating nucleated cell counts. The table came from immunoSEQ multiplex PCR; TCRdb's copy has only in-frame clones and leaves some out. The V and J calls and clone size are taken from that table; D and trimming were inferred from the DNA. The table records fewer than 250,000 clones, roughly 80% of them present only once. Germline assignment: CDR1 GTSNPN and CDR2 SVGIG (reference sequence). Trimming stripped 5 bases from V and 4 bases from J, with 14 bases between. The CDR3 runs 13 residues. This clone occurred a few times.

This TCR derives from a woman older than 75 with acute or convalescent COVID-19. The material sequenced was peripheral blood. The chain links TRBV30 to TRBJ1-2, with D maybe TRBD1 (6 bases). CDR3 region: CAWGGRIGYGYTF. As DNA, the CDR3 is TGTGCCTGGGGGGGGCGAATAGGCTATGGCTACACCTTC. Using reference TRBV30 and TRBJ1-2 for the parts outside the CDR3, the full variable domain is SQTIHQWPATLVQPVGSPLSLECTVEGTSNPNLYWYRQAAGRGLQLLFYSVGIGQISSEVPQNLSASRPQDRQFILSSKKLLLSDSGFYLCAWGGRIGYGYTFGSGTRLTVV.